This TCR beta chain is from a study of T cell clusters in autoimmune cytopenias. As for the study in general: Per sample, median TRB depth was around 50,000 reads, yielding a median approximately 2,400 distinct clonotypes. Notes on the study in general: Primary autoimmune cytopenia patients appeared to lack physiological T cell clusters present in healthy donors. TRB repertoire shifts in secondary cytopenia and chronic lymphocytic leukemia mostly reflected lymphoma, not autoimmunity. No cluster-lack signature appeared between secondary cytopenia and chronic lymphocytic leukemia patients, apparently due to lymphoma masking.

This clonotype is identified as medium-sized from frequency. Its antigen is still unknown. TRB amplification used approximately 250 ng of peripheral blood genomic DNA. TRB rearrangements were amplified by touch-down multiplex PCR with mixed TRB-A/B primers. TCRdb reanalyzed the multiplex PCR reads, giving one entry per CDR3 protein sequence and no DNA. The sample data list some 2,200 distinct CDR3 sequences. The sequence came from a human donor with an autoimmune cytopenia or autoimmune hepatitis (not recorded which). Sequencing was performed on peripheral blood.

The CDR3 spells CASRFQGAEAFF. The chain is built from TRBV19 and TRBJ1-1; TCRdb names TRBD1, which stays unverified in the absence of DNA. CDR3 size: 12 residues. Germline V gives CDR1 LNHDA, CDR2 SQIVND (reference sequence).